One sample yielded the 25 T cell receptor beta chains listed below, sequenced in a study of cytomegalovirus exposure and HLA in healthy donors. Primers: 60 Vbeta forward and 13 Jbeta reverse. Repertoires were generated with immunoSEQ multiplex PCR, while TCRdb's copy carries only in-frame clones and drops some. This table holds 140,000 or so clones, approximately 79% found once. The specimen sequenced was PBMCs. These receptors were taken from a woman in her twenties or thirties in good health and CMV-seronegative.

This chain links TRBV6-1 with TRBJ1-6, with 9 bases matching TRBD1. This CDR3 is built from 15 residues. J gave up 10 bases and V 7 bases, and 11 bases lay outside the gene matches. The germline CDR1 and CDR2 sequences are MNHNS and SASEGT. This CDR3 reads CASKLTGGSGSPLHF. The CDR3, as DNA: TGTGCCAGCAAGTTGACAGGGGGGTCGGGGTCACCCCTCCACTTT.

V gene TRBV5-6 combines with J gene TRBJ1-3; D remains ambiguous. This CDR3 has 17 residues. The V end lost 1 base, the J end lost 4 bases, and 18 bases lay between the germline ends. Germline-derived CDR1 and CDR2 are SGHDT and YYEEEE. The CDR3 DNA reads as TGTGCCAGCAGCTTGAGACCCCGTGGGCAGTTAGGAAACACCATATATTTT. Translated, it gives CASSLRPRGQLGNTIYF.

The chain couples TRBV5-6 to TRBJ2-4; possibly TRBD2 for D (7 bases). Germline CDR1 is SGHDT and CDR2 is YYEEEE. Between the trimmed V and J ends, which lost 2 bases and 5 bases, there was a span of 23 bases. This CDR3 region has 18 residues. The CDR3 DNA is TGTGCCAGCAGCTTTATAACGTTGGGGGGCGCGGGGGAAAACATTCAGTACTTC. Translated, it gives CASSFITLGGAGENIQYF.

The chain is built from TRBV5-1 and TRBJ1-6, with D possibly TRBD1 on 6 matching bases. The germline V and J ends were trimmed by 2 bases and 6 bases, with 15 bases remaining between them. Germline CDR1 is SGHRS and CDR2 is YFSETQ. CDR3 length equals 16 residues. The CDR3 region has the DNA TGCGCCAGCAGCTTTGACCAGGGGAAAGGTAATTCACCCCTCCACTTT. It specifies CASSFDQGKGNSPLHF.

The CDR3 nucleotides are TGTGCCAGCAGTCTACAGGGCTCAGAGCAGTTCTTC. This translates into CASSLQGSEQFF. This chain uses TRBV6-5 with TRBJ2-1, with D tentatively TRBD1 (6 bases). The germline V gene encodes CDR1 MNHEY and CDR2 SVGAGI. There are 12 residues in the CDR3. The V and J ends lost 5 bases and 10 bases respectively, with 12 bases between them.

The chain combines TRBV29-1 with TRBJ2-5; 8 bases line up with TRBD2. V lost 7 bases to trimming and J lost 5 bases; unmatched junction nucleotides: 6. The CDR3 length is 12 residues. Germline V CDR1 and CDR2: SQVTM, ANQGSEA. The chain's CDR3 is CSARTSRETQYF. In nucleotides, the CDR3 is TGCAGCGCTAGGACTAGCAGGGAGACCCAGTACTTC.

The rearrangement joins TRBV19 to TRBJ1-5; TRBD1 matches 8 bases. The CDR3 consists of 17 residues. With V trimmed by 5 bases and J by 4 bases, 13 bases remained unmatched. CDR1 and CDR2 (germline): LNHDA, SQIVND (reference sequence). This CDR3 reads CASSPGQGERANQPQHF. The CDR3 DNA is TGTGCCAGTAGTCCCGGACAGGGAGAAAGAGCAAATCAGCCCCAGCATTTT.

This chain joins TRBV7-2 and TRBJ2-5; no clear D. Trimming left V 6 bases short and J 2 bases short, with 7 bases between. Germline-derived CDR1 and CDR2 are SGHTA and FQGNSA. The CDR3 is 12 amino acids. Written as DNA, the CDR3 is TGTGCCAGCAGTTCCCCACAAGAGACCCAGTACTTC. Encoded protein: CASSSPQETQYF.

The rearrangement links TRBV4-3 to TRBJ2-3; D is perhaps TRBD1 (7 bases). CDR1 and CDR2 (germline): LGHNA, YSLEER. V lost 0 bases to trimming and J lost 3 bases, with 10 bases between them. The CDR3 spans 15 residues. This chain's CDR3 is CASSQEAGGTDTQYF. DNA of the CDR3: TGCGCCAGCAGCCAAGAGGCAGGGGGGACAGATACGCAGTATTTT.

This chain joins TRBV6-1 and TRBJ1-2, with 7 bases matching TRBD1. The CDR3 covers 13 residues. The V gene's germline CDR1 is MNHNS and CDR2 SASEGT. Trimming cost V 8 bases and J 8 bases; bases outside gene matches: 11. The CDR3 spells CASQGDGLGGYTF. The CDR3 nucleotides are TGTGCCAGCCAGGGGGACGGTTTGGGAGGCTACACCTTC.

This chain uses TRBV15 with TRBJ2-7, with TRBD1 identical over 7 bases. With V trimmed by 4 bases and J by 4 bases, 10 bases remained unmatched. CDR1 is LNHNV and CDR2 is YYDKDF in the germline V gene (reference sequence). The CDR3 is 15 amino acids. CDR3 in amino acids: CATSTRGGAMYEQYF. CDR3 DNA: TGTGCCACCAGCACCAGAGGGGGCGCGATGTACGAGCAGTACTTC.

V and J are TRBV30 and TRBJ2-5, with D perhaps matching TRBD2 (6 bases). Germline assignment: CDR1 GTSNPN and CDR2 SVGIG (reference sequence). There are 13 residues in the CDR3. Trimming shortened V by 0 bases and J by 9 bases, and 14 bases separated the two germline ends. The CDR3 is CAWSVVTGEAQYF. The CDR3 region has the DNA TGTGCCTGGAGTGTGGTTACGGGGGAGGCCCAGTACTTC.

In this sample, this clone turned up a few times. The V and J genes are TRBV18 and TRBJ1-5, with D tentatively TRBD1 (5 bases). Germline values: CDR1 KGHSH, CDR2 LQKENI. The CDR3 extends over 17 amino acids. Deletions cut 4 bases from V and 0 bases from J, with 16 bases between. Here the CDR3 DNA reads TGTGCCAGCTCACTACTTGGGGGGGAAAATAGCAATCAGCCCCAGCATTTT. Translating it yields CASSLLGGENSNQPQHF.

J is TRBJ1-4 and V is TRBV6-5; 7 nucleotides line up with TRBD1. The CDR3 consists of 16 residues. Germline V gene lookup returns CDR1 MNHEY and CDR2 SVGAGI. V dropped 3 bases and J dropped 8; count of bases not matched to a gene: 12. The CDR3 reads CASSYRYRGFSEKLFF. CDR3 coding DNA: TGTGCCAGCAGTTATCGATACAGGGGTTTTTCGGAAAAACTGTTTTTT.

This clone was picked up a small number of times. This chain's CDR3 is CASSYSKGHQPQHF. The CDR3 DNA follows: TGTGCCAGCAGTTACTCGAAGGGGCATCAGCCCCAGCATTTT. The rearrangement links TRBV6-5 to TRBJ1-5, with D maybe TRBD1 (5 bases). This CDR3 spans 14 amino acids. Trimming cost V 0 bases and J 5 bases, with 8 bases left between them. Per germline, CDR1 MNHEY and CDR2 SVGAGI.

The chain links TRBV28 to TRBJ1-6; TRBD1 aligns across 8 bases. Germline V gives CDR1 MDHEN, CDR2 SYDVKM. The CDR3 is made up of 16 amino acids. V lost 5 bases and J lost 7; bases outside the gene matches: 10. The CDR3 bases are TGTGCCAGCAGTCCCCCCCCTGGACAGGGAAATTCACCCCTCCACTTT. This translates into CASSPPPGQGNSPLHF.

In its sample, this clone was seen many times. This rearrangement joins TRBV5-5 to TRBJ2-2, with 10 bases identical to TRBD1. The ends lost 4 bases at V and 1 base at J; junction bases unmatched: 1. Germline V gene sequence: CDR1 SGHKS, CDR2 YYEKEE (reference sequence). This CDR3 has 15 amino acids. Here the CDR3 DNA reads TGTGCCAGCAGCAGGGACAGGGGGAACACCGGGGAGCTGTTTTTT. It is translated as CASSRDRGNTGELFF.

The chain couples TRBV27 to TRBJ1-2; D is ambiguous. With 3 bases removed from V and 1 base from J, the gap between germline ends came to 12 bases. In germline, CDR1 is MNHEY, CDR2 SMNVEV (reference sequence). CDR3 length equals 15 residues. The CDR3 sequence is CASSFSSPLNYGYTF. For the CDR3, the DNA is TGTGCCAGCAGTTTCAGTTCGCCCCTTAACTATGGCTACACCTTC.

V and J are TRBV6-5 and TRBJ1-1; D call uncertain. The germline V and J ends were trimmed by 6 bases and 1 base, with 12 bases remaining between them. The CDR3 contains 14 residues. Germline V gene lookup returns CDR1 MNHEY and CDR2 SVGAGI. The CDR3 region is CASRGAVRNTEAFF. CDR3 DNA: TGTGCCAGCAGGGGAGCAGTACGGAACACTGAAGCTTTCTTT.

V and J are TRBV5-6 and TRBJ1-3, with D hard to call. The CDR3 spans 12 residues. Germline lookup yields CDR1 SGHDT and CDR2 YYEEEE. The V and J ends lost 5 bases and 4 bases respectively, with 7 bases between them. The CDR3 DNA sequence: TGTGCCAGCAGAAGTGGCGGAAACACCATATATTTT. Protein sequence: CASRSGGNTIYF.

This rearrangement joins TRBV7-9 to TRBJ1-2; maybe TRBD1 (6 bases). CDR1 is SEHNR, CDR2 FQNEAQ, per germline (reference sequence). CDR3 size: 13 residues. Trimming took 8 bases from V and 2 from J, leaving 12 bases between them. The CDR3 loop reads CASRGGANYGYTF. The CDR3 DNA reads as TGTGCCAGCCGGGGGGGGGCGAACTATGGCTACACCTTC.

The chain recombines TRBV7-2 with TRBJ2-3; weak D call: TRBD1 (6 bases). Trimming took off 2 bases at V and 1 base at J, with 19 bases between the two ends. CDR1 SGHTA and CDR2 FQGNSA come from the germline V gene. This CDR3 comprises 18 residues. The CDR3 loop is CASSLQKGVGIGTDTQYF. The CDR3 DNA reads as TGTGCCAGCAGCTTACAAAAGGGGGTTGGGATTGGCACAGATACGCAGTATTTT.

This chain joins TRBV29-1 and TRBJ1-4; D is ambiguous. CDR1 is SQVTM and CDR2 is ANQGSEA in the germline V gene. The CDR3 consists of 13 residues. Trimming stripped 7 bases from V and 5 bases from J, with 14 bases between. The CDR3 DNA reads as TGCAGCGCCAGAAACAGTTGGAATGAAAAACTGTTTTTT. This sequence encodes CSARNSWNEKLFF.

The V and J genes are TRBV7-9 and TRBJ1-6; TRBD1 is a possible D gene (6 bases). V lost 7 bases and J lost 6, with 16 bases in between. The CDR3 has 15 residues. Germline loops: CDR1 SEHNR, CDR2 FQNEAQ (reference sequence). The CDR3 sequence is CASTPGAGGNSPLHF. The CDR3 DNA follows: TGTGCCAGCACCCCAGGGGCGGGCGGTAATTCACCCCTCCACTTT.

The genes are TRBV7-8 and TRBJ2-1, with TRBD2 matching 8 bases. The junction had 9 bases not matched to a gene; V was cut back by 5 bases and J by 0 bases. This CDR3 contains 17 residues. CDR1 is SGHVS, CDR2 FQNEAQ, per germline. Here the CDR3 DNA reads TGTGCCAGCAGCGCCCGGAGCGGGGGAAGCTCCTACAATGAGCAGTTCTTC. Translated, it gives CASSARSGGSSYNEQFF.